These 32 T cell receptor beta chains share one sample of origin, sequenced in a study of Ad26.COV2.S vaccination and SARS-CoV-2 variants. Profiled with immunoSEQ multiplex PCR; TCRdb holds only in-frame clones, not every one. The sample shows about 480,000 clones, approximately 88% of them seen only once. Treatment denoted: 15 to 20 received Ad26.COV2.S at low or high dose, single or two shots; roughly five received placebo; per-sample allocation not given. Specimen acquisition occurred on day 63 following the initial vaccine or placebo injection. The source was peripheral blood, collected in a trial of Ad26.COV2.S vaccine versus placebo. These receptors all come from a person aged 18 to 59 who received the Ad26.COV2.S COVID-19 vaccine or a placebo.

This chain joins TRBV3-1 (or the pseudogene TRBV3-2) and TRBJ1-1; no reliable D call. CDR3 length: 13 residues. Trimming removed 1 base from V and 9 bases from J, with 12 bases in between. Germline V gene data show CDR1 as LGHDT and CDR2 as YNNKEL (reference sequence). CDR3 bases: TGTGCCAGCAGCCAAGGAGAGAGTGGGAAAGCTTTCTTT. Its protein product is CASSQGESGKAFF.

The chain has TRBV3-1 (or the pseudogene TRBV3-2) and TRBJ1-6; D remains unclear. There are 18 residues in the CDR3. The germline gives CDR1 LGHDT, CDR2 YNNKEL (reference sequence). V was shortened by 1 base and J by 7 bases, with 20 bases between the two germline ends. The CDR3 DNA reads as TGTGCCAGCAGCCAAGTTGCCCCACCCGGGCCCCGCAATTCACCCCTCCACTTT. Its translation: CASSQVAPPGPRNSPLHF.

The rearrangement links TRBV3-1 (or the pseudogene TRBV3-2) to TRBJ2-7; 7 nucleotides match TRBD1. CDR1 LGHDT and CDR2 YNNKEL come from the germline V gene (reference sequence). V lost 4 bases, J lost 2 bases, and 11 bases stayed unmatched. The CDR3 totals 16 residues. The CDR3 bases are TGTGCCAGCAGCCCGTTAGCCGGGACAGATACCTACGAGCAGTACTTC. It specifies CASSPLAGTDTYEQYF.

The chain uses TRBV30 and TRBJ2-7, with D perhaps TRBD2 (5 bases). The V and J ends lost 0 bases and 4 bases respectively, with 19 bases between them. This CDR3 has 16 residues. Germline V gene lookup returns CDR1 GTSNPN and CDR2 SVGIG (reference sequence). Written as DNA, the CDR3 is TGTGCCTGGAGTGTACCCGTGAGCGGAGGTAATTACGAGCAGTACTTC. It translates to CAWSVPVSGGNYEQYF.

This clone was counted a single time. The chain carries TRBV7-2 and TRBJ2-7; D gene unclear. CDR1 and CDR2 (germline): SGHTA, FQGNSA. The CDR3 is 13 residues long. Trimming took off 1 base at V and 3 bases at J, with 7 bases between the two ends. Written as DNA, the CDR3 is TGTGCCAGCAGCTTAGTAGAAAGCTACGAGCAGTACTTC. Its protein product is CASSLVESYEQYF. Full variable domain (outside the CDR3, taken from reference TRBV7-2 and TRBJ2-7): GAGVSQSPSNKVTEKGKDVELRCDPISGHTALYWYRQSLGQGLEFLIYFQGNSAPDKSGLPSDRFSAERTGGSVSTLTIQRTQQEDSAVYLCASSLVESYEQYFGPGTRLTVT.

The chain links TRBV6-5 to TRBJ2-1; a possible D gene is TRBD1 (5 bases). Germline V gives CDR1 MNHEY, CDR2 SVGAGI. Trimming cost V 10 bases and J 8 bases, with 24 bases left between them. The CDR3 is 15 residues long. The CDR3 loop reads CATRGRGAGLDEQFF. For the CDR3, the DNA is TGTGCCACTCGAGGTAGGGGTGCAGGTCTCGATGAGCAGTTCTTC.

Comment on this clone: The junction shows a germline mismatch at one end, possibly a read error. J is TRBJ2-4 and V is TRBV19; weak D call: TRBD2 (5 bases). Germline CDR1 LNHDA, CDR2 SQIVND (reference sequence). The CDR3 runs to 14 residues. CDR3 in amino acids: CASSMIGDVDIPYF. Here the CDR3 DNA reads TGTGCCAGTAGTATGATCGGGGATGTCGACATTCCGTACTTC.

The V gene is TRBV7-2, the J gene TRBJ1-1; D uncertain. This CDR3 has 13 residues. The germline gives CDR1 SGHTA, CDR2 FQGNSA. V was shortened by 0 bases and J by 11 bases, with 13 bases between the two germline ends. This chain's CDR3 is CASSLAWIDRAFF. In DNA form, the CDR3 reads TGTGCCAGCAGCTTAGCGTGGATAGATCGGGCTTTCTTT.

This clone has more than one count but fewer than ten. This chain joins TRBV5-1 and TRBJ2-2, with 12 bases that match TRBD2. The CDR3 has 19 residues. Per germline, CDR1 SGHRS and CDR2 YFSETQ. The junction had 11 bases not matched to a gene; V was cut back by 4 bases and J by 1 base. The DNA for the CDR3 is TGCGCCAGCAGCCGAGGACTAGCGGGATTGTCCCAGAACACCGGGGAGCTGTTTTTT. This sequence encodes CASSRGLAGLSQNTGELFF.

J is TRBJ2-5 and V is TRBV4-3, with D possibly matching TRBD2 (6 bases). V shed 0 bases and J shed 2 bases, with 13 bases lying between them. The CDR3 runs to 16 residues. CDR1 and CDR2 (germline): LGHNA, YSLEER. This CDR3 reads CASSQDGAGLQETQYF. In DNA, the CDR3 is TGCGCCAGCAGCCAAGACGGGGCGGGACTGCAAGAGACCCAGTACTTC.

The V and J genes are TRBV28 and TRBJ2-5; D may be TRBD1 (5 bases). Deletions cut 1 base from V and 9 bases from J, with 15 bases between. CDR1 MDHEN and CDR2 SYDVKM come from the germline V gene. The CDR3 loop spans 14 amino acids. The CDR3 spells CASSLLTAPSSQYF. Here the CDR3 DNA reads TGTGCCAGCAGTTTATTGACAGCCCCCAGTTCCCAGTACTTC. The full variable domain, rest sourced from reference TRBV28 and TRBJ2-5, is DVKVTQSSRYLVKRTGEKVFLECVQDMDHENMFWYRQDPGLGLRLIYFSYDVKMKEKGDIPEGYSVSREKKERFSLILESASTNQTSMYLCASSLLTAPSSQYFGPGTRLLVL.

Concerning this clone itself: At the DNA level, this CDR3 is encoded by other sequences in the same sample as well. The chain carries TRBV28 and TRBJ1-1; D ambiguous. V lost 2 bases to trimming and J lost 0 bases, with 1 base between them. The CDR3 is 12 residues long. Germline V gene sequence: CDR1 MDHEN, CDR2 SYDVKM. The CDR3 DNA follows: TGTGCCAGCAGTTTAGTGAACACTGAAGCTTTCTTT. Protein product: CASSLVNTEAFF.

J is TRBJ1-5 and V is TRBV19, with a weak D call TRBD1 (6 bases). Per germline, CDR1 LNHDA and CDR2 SQIVND (reference sequence). The CDR3 has 17 residues. With 7 bases removed from V and 1 base from J, the gap between germline ends came to 20 bases. The CDR3 DNA follows: TGTGCCAGTATCGGCAGGGGCCACGGAGAGAGCAATCAGCCCCAGCATTTT. Translation gives CASIGRGHGESNQPQHF.

The chain has TRBV19 and TRBJ2-1; 10 nucleotides align to TRBD2. The CDR3 length is 18 residues. The junction had 14 bases not matched to a gene; V was cut back by 5 bases and J by 4 bases. Germline-derived CDR1 and CDR2 are LNHDA and SQIVND (reference sequence). The CDR3 loop reads CASSPPSQLAGSYNEQFF. The CDR3 region has the DNA TGTGCCAGTAGTCCACCCTCTCAACTAGCGGGATCATACAATGAGCAGTTCTTC.

The chain recombines TRBV9 with TRBJ1-5, with D perhaps matching TRBD1 (6 bases). CDR1 is SGDLS, CDR2 YYNGEE, per germline. This CDR3 is built from 15 residues. V lost 3 bases and J lost 9, with 19 bases in between. CDR3 sequence: CASSADGQPGRPQHF. The CDR3 DNA reads as TGTGCCAGCAGCGCCGACGGACAGCCGGGTAGGCCCCAGCATTTT.

The CDR3 DNA follows: TGTGCCAGCAGTGAAGCGTGGGGGCAGGGGCTAGAGCAGTACTTC. Its translation is CASSEAWGQGLEQYF. The chain uses TRBV6-1 and TRBJ2-7, with D possibly matching TRBD1 (6 bases). This CDR3 region has 15 residues. Germline V gives CDR1 MNHNS, CDR2 SASEGT. Trimming stripped 0 bases from V and 7 bases from J, with 16 bases between.

In its sample, this clone was seen once. The chain employs TRBV7-2 and TRBJ2-2; no definite D call. Germline assignment: CDR1 SGHTA and CDR2 FQGNSA. The germline V and J ends were trimmed by 2 bases and 10 bases, with 14 bases remaining between them. The CDR3 runs 14 residues. The CDR3 region has the DNA TGTGCCAGCAGCTTAAAACAGAGCTTTTCGGAGCTGTTTTTT. Encoded protein: CASSLKQSFSELFF. Filled out from reference TRBV7-2 and TRBJ2-2, the complete variable domain reads GAGVSQSPSNKVTEKGKDVELRCDPISGHTALYWYRQSLGQGLEFLIYFQGNSAPDKSGLPSDRFSAERTGGSVSTLTIQRTQQEDSAVYLCASSLKQSFSELFFGEGSRLTVL.

V and J are TRBV15 and TRBJ2-7; 9 positions agree with TRBD1. CDR3 length equals 16 residues. Germline V lookup: CDR1 LNHNV, CDR2 YYDKDF (reference sequence). The J segment lost 6 bases and the V segment lost 1 base, leaving 10 bases of the junction unmatched. CDR3 in DNA: TGTGCCACCAGCAGAGCGGGACAGGGTCGACCTCGCGAGCAGTACTTC. This encodes CATSRAGQGRPREQYF.

V and J are TRBV7-2 and TRBJ2-1, with D unresolved. CDR1 is SGHTA and CDR2 is FQGNSA in the germline V gene. V was clipped by 4 bases and J by 4 bases, with 8 bases between them. CDR3 length equals 13 residues. The CDR3 region is CASSSNTYNEQFF. CDR3 nucleotide sequence: TGTGCCAGCAGCTCCAACACATACAATGAGCAGTTCTTC.

The genes are TRBV19 and TRBJ1-5, with a possible D match to TRBD1 (6 bases). The CDR3 has 16 amino acids. The V end lost 3 bases, the J end lost 2 bases, and 14 bases lay between the germline ends. The V gene's germline CDR1 is LNHDA and CDR2 SQIVND (reference sequence). Here the CDR3 reads CASSIPGSGGNQPQHF. The CDR3 nucleotides read TGTGCCAGTAGTATTCCCGGGTCAGGGGGCAATCAGCCCCAGCATTTT.

V usage is TRBV6-5 and J usage is TRBJ2-3; a possible D gene is TRBD2 (6 bases). The CDR3 consists of 14 residues. Trimming took 5 bases from V and 3 from J, leaving 12 bases between them. Germline V CDR1 and CDR2: MNHEY, SVGAGI. For the CDR3, the DNA is TGTGCCAGCAGTACGGGGGATCGGACAGATACGCAGTATTTT. Residues: CASSTGDRTDTQYF.

CDR3 DNA sequence: TGTGCCAGCAGTCCCCGGGGGACCCAGTACTTC. Protein product: CASSPRGTQYF. The genes are TRBV28 and TRBJ2-5; TRBD2 might be the D (5 bases). Trimming removed 5 bases at V and 7 bases at J, with 8 bases between. The CDR3 contains 11 residues. CDR1 and CDR2 from the germline V gene are MDHEN and SYDVKM.

The V call is TRBV19, the J call TRBJ1-3, with D perhaps matching TRBD1 (6 bases). The CDR3 extends over 17 amino acids. Germline V gene lookup returns CDR1 LNHDA and CDR2 SQIVND (reference sequence). Trimming shortened V by 3 bases and J by 4 bases, and 19 bases separated the two germline ends. The CDR3 sequence is CASSITAPGTSGNTIYF. For the CDR3, the DNA is TGTGCCAGTAGTATTACCGCCCCGGGGACATCGGGAAACACCATATATTTT.

This clone occurred a few times. The chain recombines TRBV3-1 (or the pseudogene TRBV3-2) with TRBJ1-2; D remains unclear. V was shortened by 0 bases and J by 5 bases, with 13 bases between the two germline ends. The germline gives CDR1 LGHDT, CDR2 YNNKEL (reference sequence). The CDR3 is 15 residues long. The CDR3 here is CASSQDVGPGYGYTF. DNA of the CDR3: TGTGCCAGCAGCCAAGACGTTGGACCTGGGTATGGCTACACCTTC.

This clone was seen more than once but under ten times. The chain links TRBV7-6 to TRBJ2-7, with TRBD2 identical over 10 bases. The CDR3 loop spans 15 amino acids. Germline lookup yields CDR1 SGHVS and CDR2 FNYEAQ. V was clipped by 1 base and J by 6 bases; unmatched bases: 6. The CDR3 reads CASSLGEGLASEQYF. The CDR3 DNA sequence: TGTGCCAGCAGCTTAGGGGAGGGACTAGCGAGCGAGCAGTACTTC.

The chain combines TRBV7-3 with TRBJ2-2, with TRBD2 identical over 12 bases. CDR1 is SGHTA and CDR2 is FQGTGA in the germline V gene. The V segment lost 5 bases and the J segment 7 bases; nucleotides outside the gene matches: 5. The CDR3 runs to 15 residues. DNA for the CDR3: TGTGCCAGCAGCCTACTAGCGGGAGGACGCGGGGAGCTGTTTTTT. This encodes CASSLLAGGRGELFF. The full variable domain, rest sourced from reference TRBV7-3 and TRBJ2-2, is GAGVSQTPSNKVTEKGKYVELRCDPISGHTALYWYRQSLGQGPEFLIYFQGTGAADDSGLPNDRFFAVRPEGSVSTLKIQRTERGDSAVYLCASSLLAGGRGELFFGEGSRLTVL.

The chain is built from TRBV7-2 and TRBJ2-1, with 12 bases matching TRBD1. V dropped 1 base and J dropped 15; count of bases not matched to a gene: 10. CDR1 SGHTA and CDR2 FQGNSA come from the germline V gene. The CDR3 is made up of 15 amino acids. CDR3 sequence: CASSLDGTGGVNTFF. The CDR3, as DNA: TGTGCCAGCAGCTTAGACGGGACAGGGGGCGTTAATACGTTCTTC.

This chain uses TRBV6-6 with TRBJ2-1, with D hard to call. V was shortened by 2 bases and J by 2 bases, with 4 bases between the two germline ends. The germline gives CDR1 MNHNY, CDR2 SVGAGI (reference sequence). The CDR3 sequence is 13 residues long. The CDR3 spells CASSYPAYNEQFF. The CDR3 coding sequence is TGTGCCAGCAGTTACCCTGCCTACAATGAGCAGTTCTTC.

This sequence joins TRBV7-3 and TRBJ1-2; 10 nucleotides line up with TRBD1. Germline assignment: CDR1 SGHTA and CDR2 FQGTGA. CDR3 size: 13 residues. J gave up 8 bases and V 5 bases, and 5 bases lay outside the gene matches. The CDR3 spells CASSPDRGLGYTF. The CDR3 coding sequence is TGTGCCAGCAGCCCCGACAGGGGGCTGGGCTACACCTTC.

The rearrangement joins TRBV7-6 to TRBJ2-1; a possible D gene is TRBD1 (5 bases). With 5 bases removed from V and 0 bases from J, the gap between germline ends came to 11 bases. Germline V gene lookup returns CDR1 SGHVS and CDR2 FNYEAQ. The CDR3 is 15 residues long. The CDR3 bases are TGTGCCAGCAGCCTAAGCGACAGCTCCTACAATGAGCAGTTCTTC. As protein: CASSLSDSSYNEQFF.

This clone has more than one count but fewer than ten. This chain joins TRBV30 and TRBJ2-4, with D unclear. CDR1 GTSNPN and CDR2 SVGIG come from the germline V gene (reference sequence). Trimming shortened V by 4 bases and J by 0 bases, and 13 bases separated the two germline ends. The CDR3 is made up of 15 amino acids. The CDR3 spells CAWTRVGIAKNIQYF. CDR3 in DNA: TGTGCCTGGACTAGGGTCGGAATAGCCAAAAACATTCAGTACTTC.

The chain recombines TRBV7-2 with TRBJ1-1; TRBD1 aligns across 10 bases. Germline CDR1 is SGHTA and CDR2 is FQGNSA. The CDR3 has 14 residues. Losses at the gene ends were 5 bases for V and 4 bases for J; bases not matched to a gene: 4. CDR3 nucleotide sequence: TGTGCCAGCAGCCCTGGGGACAGGGGCACTGAAGCTTTCTTT. Protein sequence: CASSPGDRGTEAFF.